This T cell receptor beta chain was recorded in a study of cytomegalovirus exposure and HLA in healthy donors. The CDR3 covers 14 residues. V was pared by 8 bases and J by 4 bases, with 4 bases of the junction left unmatched. Germline CDR1 SGHTA, CDR2 FQGTGA. In the PCR, 60 Vbeta and 13 Jbeta primers were used. Libraries were prepared by immunoSEQ multiplex PCR; TCRdb keeps only in-frame clonotypes and omits some of them. This sample's table has 200,000 or so clones. The gene calls are TRBV7-3 and TRBJ2-3; 12 bases are shared with TRBD2. This receptor was identified in a girl aged 2 to 9 in good health and CMV-seropositive. The sample comprised PBMCs. CDR3 region: CASRLAGDSDTQYF. DNA of the CDR3: TGTGCCAGCCGACTAGCGGGAGACTCAGATACGCAGTATTTT.